This TCR beta chain derives from a study of T cell therapy after organ transplantation. The CDR3 length is 13 residues. The germline V and J ends were trimmed by 1 base and 2 bases, with 5 bases remaining between them. The V gene's germline CDR1 is MNHEY and CDR2 SVGAGI. On this clone: Its antigen remains unidentified.

Clones were sequenced by immunoSEQ multiplex PCR, and TCRdb holds only the in-frame ones, with some missing. Among around 50,000 clones listed, less than 95% were seen once. The starting material was CD8+ T cells from blood, obtained before autologous CMV-specific T cell therapy. V and J are TRBV6-5 and TRBJ1-2; possible D gene TRBD1, 5 bases. This TCR derives from a human patient who had received a solid organ transplant and had CMV disease. The CDR3 loop reads CASSYYRNYGYTF. The CDR3 DNA follows: TGTGCCAGCAGTTACTACAGGAACTATGGCTACACCTTC.